This TCR beta chain was sequenced in a study of blood T cell repertoires in COVID-19. Study-level information: Acute and convalescent COVID-19 samples came from the United States, Italy and Spain.

Source study methods: Reference gene primers were amplified, and this amplification served to estimate nucleated cell counts. This table comes from immunoSEQ multiplex PCR, and its TCRdb copy is limited to in-frame clones, with some not included. The V and J calls and clone size come from that table; D and trimming were worked out from the DNA. The table includes tens of thousands of clones, around 80% detected once. This clone has only a few counts. Sequencing was carried out using peripheral blood. This TCR was recovered from a human donor in a cohort sampled during active COVID-19.

This CDR3 reads CASSSRGEEKLFF. In DNA, the CDR3 is TGTGCCAGCAGCTCGCGGGGAGAGGAAAAACTGTTTTTT. The V and J genes are TRBV6-6 and TRBJ1-4, with D unresolved. The CDR3 totals 13 residues. The ends were cut back, 6 bases at V and 8 bases at J, with 13 bases in the middle. Germline CDR1 MNHNY, CDR2 SVGAGI (reference sequence).